The rows below give T cell receptor beta chains drawn from one sample of a study of T cell repertoires in cytomegalovirus infection. TCRdb reprocessed the reads with MiXCR, giving one entry per CDR3 protein. This repertoire shows 800,000 to 950,000 distinct CDR3 sequences, less than 35% found once; its top ten account for around 12%. The antigens of these receptors remain unknown. Sequencing was performed on cultured CD8+ T cells from PBMCs, taken from culture after CMV antigen stimulation. These TCRs come from a human donor in good health (CMV status not recorded). Some clones in this sample may be carry-over from other donors' samples. Both conserved end residues are part of each CDR3. D genes are given only for firm matches. Size is stated for part of the rows, as once, few or many counts, or as a class when the clone is expanded.

>TRBV10-3|TRBJ1-1|few|NA
CAIRFDTEAFF
TGTGCCATCAGGTTTGACACTGAAGCTTTCTTT
>TRBV6-2/TRBV6-3|TRBJ1-5|few|TRBD1
CASLRQGARGNQPQHF
TGTGCCAGCCTTCGACAGGGGGCGAGAGGCAATCAGCCCCAGCATTTT
>TRBV10-3|TRBJ2-2|NA|TRBD1
CASNEDRDHGELFF
TGTGCCAGCAACGAAGACAGGGACCACGGGGAGCTGTTTTTT
>TRBV19|TRBJ2-1|few|TRBD1
CASSISLLRTGGEGEQFF
TGTGCCAGTAGTATAAGCCTCCTACGGACAGGGGGAGAAGGTGAGCAGTTCTTC
>TRBV7-6|TRBJ2-2|few|TRBD2
CASSLATGLAGSTGELFF
TGTGCTAGCAGCTTAGCGACCGGACTAGCGGGGAGCACCGGGGAGCTGTTTTTT
>TRBV2|TRBJ2-5|NA|TRBD2
CASIRLAGGETQYF
TGTGCCAGCATCAGGCTAGCGGGGGGAGAGACCCAGTACTTC
>TRBV24-1|TRBJ2-5|few|NA
CATSEQETQYF
TGTGCCACCAGTGAGCAAGAGACCCAGTACTTC
>TRBV7-6|TRBJ2-1|few|NA
CASRSGPNEQFF
TGTGCCAGCAGATCGGGACCGAATGAGCAGTTCTTC
>TRBV6-5|TRBJ2-4|few|TRBD2
CASSSAGGWAKNIQYF
TGTGCCAGCAGTTCTGCGGGGGGGTGGGCCAAAAACATTCAGTACTTC
>TRBV12-3/TRBV12-4|TRBJ1-5|NA|NA
CASSLRATYSNQPQHF
TGTGCCAGCAGTTTAAGGGCCACCTATAGCAATCAGCCCCAGCATTTT
>TRBV27|TRBJ1-2|NA|TRBD1
CASSASRGSTGYTF
TGTGCCAGCAGTGCCTCCAGGGGGTCTACGGGCTACACCTTC
>TRBV27|TRBJ1-5|few|NA
CASSFTGRTQPQHF
TGTGCCAGCAGTTTCACAGGGCGGACTCAGCCCCAGCATTTT
>TRBV7-6|TRBJ2-5|NA|TRBD2
CASSRGGIQETQYF
TGTGCCAGCAGCCGGGGGGGCATCCAAGAGACCCAGTACTTC
>TRBV19|TRBJ1-1|few|NA
CASSIWPGRLNTEAFF
TGTGCCAGTAGTATATGGCCGGGACGCCTGAACACTGAAGCTTTCTTT
>TRBV19|TRBJ1-1|NA|NA
CASSILLNTEAFF
TGTGCCAGTAGTATTCTACTGAACACTGAAGCTTTCTTT
>TRBV6-2/TRBV6-3|TRBJ2-3|NA|TRBD2
CASSRYGAGGTDTQYF
TGTGCCAGCAGTCGCTACGGCGCGGGGGGCACAGATACGCAGTATTTT
>TRBV7-8|TRBJ1-5|many|NA
CASSPRPSNQPQHF
TGTGCCAGCAGCCCGCGACCCAGCAATCAGCCCCAGCATTTT
>TRBV14|TRBJ2-1|NA|NA
CASSQEIVWAGEQFF
TGTGCCAGCAGCCAAGAGATTGTGTGGGCAGGTGAGCAGTTCTTC
>TRBV3-1|TRBJ1-1|NA|TRBD1
CASSQGSDRVGNTEAFF
TGTGCCAGCAGCCAAGGGTCTGACAGGGTGGGGAACACTGAAGCTTTCTTT
>TRBV10-3|TRBJ1-2|NA|TRBD1
CAIEGQGLNYGYTF
TGTGCCATCGAGGGACAGGGATTAAACTATGGCTACACCTTC
>TRBV5-4|TRBJ2-5|few|NA
CASSSPIGPEYQETQYF
TGTGCCAGCAGCTCCCCGATCGGGCCAGAGTACCAAGAGACCCAGTACTTC
>TRBV6-2/TRBV6-3|TRBJ1-4|NA|NA
CASSDPGGVSEKLFF
TGTGCCAGCAGTGATCCCGGCGGGGTCAGTGAAAAACTGTTTTTT
>TRBV5-5|TRBJ1-4|NA|NA
CASTPGEKLFF
TGTGCCAGCACTCCCGGTGAAAAACTGTTTTTT
>TRBV27|TRBJ2-7|NA|TRBD2
CASSSRSGAGSIPYEQYF
TGTGCCAGCAGTTCTAGGAGCGGGGCAGGAAGCATACCCTACGAGCAGTACTTC
>TRBV12-3/TRBV12-4|TRBJ1-6|NA|NA
CASSPGGITNSPLHF
TGTGCCAGCAGTCCGGGGGGTATCACTAATTCACCCCTCCACTTT
>TRBV4-2|TRBJ2-7|few|TRBD1
CASSQDGTGETYEQYF
TGTGCCAGCAGCCAAGATGGGACAGGGGAGACCTACGAGCAGTACTTC
>TRBV6-8|TRBJ2-5|NA|TRBD1
CASSPPRTGGLETQYF
TGTGCCAGCAGTCCCCCTCGGACAGGGGGCCTGGAGACCCAGTACTTC
>TRBV19|TRBJ2-5|few|NA
CASSLRPLQETQYF
TGTGCCAGTAGTTTACGACCCCTCCAAGAGACCCAGTACTTC
>TRBV7-9|TRBJ1-5|NA|NA
CASSLRGGEGLEPQHF
TGTGCCAGCAGCTTAAGGGGGGGCGAGGGGCTGGAGCCCCAGCATTTT